This T cell receptor beta chain appears in the sequencing data of a study of blood T cell repertoires in COVID-19. Background on the study: Acute and convalescent COVID-19 samples came from the United States, Italy and Spain. The analysed material was cDNA or gDNA that came from T cells, B-cell-depleted T cells, or PBMCs.

Source study methods: Estimated nucleated cell counts came from reference gene primer amplification. Produced via immunoSEQ multiplex PCR; TCRdb's table is partial and in-frame only. V and J calls and clone size are given by that table; D and trimming were obtained from the DNA. Of around 220,000 clones in the sample, around 82% were seen once. This clonotype was sampled from a woman of 80 years or more with active or convalescent COVID-19. Material: peripheral blood.

CDR3 in DNA: TGTGCCAGCAGCTTAGGCAGGGGGCTAAGTGGCTACACCTTC. This translates into CASSLGRGLSGYTF. J is TRBJ1-2 and V is TRBV13; the match to TRBD1 covers 8 bases. V was pared by 0 bases and J by 7 bases, with 4 bases of the junction left unmatched. Germline CDR1 is PRHDT and CDR2 is FYEKMQ (reference sequence). This CDR3 is 14 amino acids long.